This T cell receptor beta chain was sequenced in a study of T cell responses to AZD1222 COVID-19 vaccine. Regarding this clone: The antigen remains unidentified.

CDR1 SGHTS and CDR2 YDEGEE come from the germline V gene. The CDR3 sequence is 13 residues long. V gave up 4 bases and J gave up 3 bases, with 10 bases separating them. Data came from immunoSEQ multiplex PCR; TCRdb stores just in-frame clones and leaves some out. Here the sample spans 150,000 to 200,000 clones, 87% being singletons. Study observations and caveats: Spike-specific TCR breadth and depth went up after people got two AZD1222 doses. Spike-spanning, vaccine-associated CD4 TCRs were dominant at 160-218 and 743-854.

The chain has TRBV5-8 and TRBJ1-2, with TRBD1 as a possible D gene (5 bases). This sequence was found in an adult in good health. Sequenced material: peripheral blood, taken on day 0 of MenACWY control vaccination. CDR3 nucleotide sequence: TGTGCCAGCAGCGCAACAGGTTACTATGGCTACACCTTC. Translated, it gives CASSATGYYGYTF.